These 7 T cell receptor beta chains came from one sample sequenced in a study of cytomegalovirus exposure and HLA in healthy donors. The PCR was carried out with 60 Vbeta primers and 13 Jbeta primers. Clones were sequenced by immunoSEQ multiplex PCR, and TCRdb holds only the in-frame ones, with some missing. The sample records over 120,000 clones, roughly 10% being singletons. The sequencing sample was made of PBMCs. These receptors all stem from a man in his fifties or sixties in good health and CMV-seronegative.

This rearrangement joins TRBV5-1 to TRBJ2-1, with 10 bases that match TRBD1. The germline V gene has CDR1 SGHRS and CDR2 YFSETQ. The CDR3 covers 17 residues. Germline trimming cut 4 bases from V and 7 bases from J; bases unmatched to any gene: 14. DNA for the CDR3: TGCGCCAGCAGCCTGCACCCGGGACAGGGGAACCCGAATGAGCAGTTCTTC. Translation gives CASSLHPGQGNPNEQFF.

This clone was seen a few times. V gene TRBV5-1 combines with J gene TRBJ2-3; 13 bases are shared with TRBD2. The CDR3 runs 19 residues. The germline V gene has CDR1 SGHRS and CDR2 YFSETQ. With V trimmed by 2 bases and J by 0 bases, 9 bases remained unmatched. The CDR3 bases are TGCGCCAGCAGCTTACTTACCGGGACTAGCGGGGCTAGCACAGATACGCAGTATTTT. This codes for CASSLLTGTSGASTDTQYF.

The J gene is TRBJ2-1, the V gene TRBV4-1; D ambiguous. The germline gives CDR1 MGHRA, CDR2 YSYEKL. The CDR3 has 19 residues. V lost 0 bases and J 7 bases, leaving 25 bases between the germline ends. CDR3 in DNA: TGCGCCAGCAGCCAAGATCGCGACTCGACGCTCTATAAGTTGAATGAGCAGTTCTTC. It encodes CASSQDRDSTLYKLNEQFF.

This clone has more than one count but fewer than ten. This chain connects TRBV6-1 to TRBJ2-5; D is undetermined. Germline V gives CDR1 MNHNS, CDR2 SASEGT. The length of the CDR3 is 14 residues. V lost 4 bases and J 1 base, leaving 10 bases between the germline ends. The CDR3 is CASSVVQAQETQYF. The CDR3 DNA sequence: TGTGCCAGCAGTGTTGTGCAGGCCCAAGAGACCCAGTACTTC.

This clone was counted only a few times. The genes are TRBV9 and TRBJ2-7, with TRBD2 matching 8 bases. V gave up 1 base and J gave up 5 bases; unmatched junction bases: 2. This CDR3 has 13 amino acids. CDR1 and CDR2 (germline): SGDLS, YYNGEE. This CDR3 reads CASSVQAGDEQYF. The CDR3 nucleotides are TGTGCCAGCAGCGTACAAGCGGGAGACGAGCAGTACTTC.

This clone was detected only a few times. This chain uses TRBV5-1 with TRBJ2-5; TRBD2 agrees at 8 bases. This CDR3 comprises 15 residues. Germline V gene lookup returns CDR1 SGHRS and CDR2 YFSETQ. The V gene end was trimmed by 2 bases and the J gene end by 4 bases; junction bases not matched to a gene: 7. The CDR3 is CASSFSGGMPETQYF. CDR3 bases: TGCGCCAGCAGCTTCAGCGGGGGAATGCCAGAGACCCAGTACTTC.

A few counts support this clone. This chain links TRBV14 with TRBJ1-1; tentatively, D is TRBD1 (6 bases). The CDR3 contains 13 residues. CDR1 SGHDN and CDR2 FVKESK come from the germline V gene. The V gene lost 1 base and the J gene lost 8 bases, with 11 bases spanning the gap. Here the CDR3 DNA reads TGTGCCAGCAGCCAAGGCGGGGGCCGGGAAGCTTTCTTT. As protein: CASSQGGGREAFF. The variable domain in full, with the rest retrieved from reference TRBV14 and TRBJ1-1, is EAGVTQFPSHSVIEKGQTVTLRCDPISGHDNLYWYRRVMGKEIKFLLHFVKESKQDESGMPNNRFLAERTGGTYSTLKVQPAELEDSGVYFCASSQGGGREAFFGQGTRLTVV.